The T cell receptor (beta chain) under discussion was sequenced for a study of neurological immune-mediated disorders (dated by TCRdb to the late 2010s). Context from the whole study: Peripheral blood TCR-beta repertoires from HTLV-I-associated myelopathy (HAM/TSP) patients, multiple sclerosis patients and healthy controls were compared by UMI-based sequencing. Longitudinal HAM/TSP donors and healthy donors each had 3 time-points at intervals of about 3-45 months. The cohort was made up of about 65 subjects, consisting of 15 or so HAM/TSP patients, 34 multiple sclerosis patients and around 20 healthy controls. Alongside PBMC samples, the set of about 97 TCR-beta libraries contained longitudinal samples, technical triplicates, and paired CD4+ and CD8+ T-cell subsets that had been sorted. General study outcomes and caveats: No identical CDR3 amino acid sequences were shared among expanded clones across subjects, suggesting private TCR-beta repertoires in all groups. TCR clonal expansion was highest in HAM/TSP patients and lowest in MS patients, with MS patients falling below even healthy controls.

This clonotype occurred many times. Its antigen specificity is not known. One base away there is no much larger clone; base qualities are not given. The sample's time point label is to be understood as: longitudinal time-point 3. For unsorted PBMC libraries, 2 million PBMCs were used after storage in RNAlater at -80 degrees C until RNA extraction. Peripheral blood was subjected to Ficoll-Hypaque density gradient centrifugation to isolate PBMCs, which were then cryopreserved in liquid nitrogen. cDNA was synthesized by template-switch 5'RACE using a primer with a 10-nucleotide random unique molecular identifier that tagged each TCR transcript. Each sequencing run produced over 180 million TCR-beta sequences covering 15-18 subjects. The RNeasy kit was used to extract total RNA. Using the KAPA Real-time Library Amplification kit, TCR-beta VDJ regions were amplified with primers for the TCR constant region and the 5'RACE anchor. Sample indexes and Illumina adaptors were added in a first PCR, after which library yield was increased in a second PCR. The roughly 650 bp TCR product was size-selected on a 2% E-gel SizeSelection system after Ampure bead purification. Before pooling, library quality was assessed on a Bioanalyzer, concentration was determined with Qubit, and library quantification was performed with the Kapa Library Quantification kit. Libraries were sequenced paired-end 2 x 150 bp on an Illumina HiSeq 2500. To increase sequence diversity, 25-30% phiX was spiked into each library pool. As for the original processing: The UMI-based MiGEC pipeline processed quality-filtered reads and removed over 80% of raw TCR sequences during error correction. IMGT germline references were used for alignment of VDJ genes, and clonotypes were defined by a unique CDR3 amino acid sequence together with V-J genes. Clonal expansion, Shannon diversity and CDR3 relatedness were evaluated with VDJtools (CalcPairwiseDistances, ClusterSamples), while phylogenetic trees were built in CLCbio workbench. Clones with at least 8 unique UMIs were defined as expanded, with this threshold being based on coefficient-of-variation modelling across technical triplicates. TCRdb itself trimmed the public reads at Q25 with fastp, ran MiXCR and retained productive beta chains. Rows matching on CDR3 protein sequence are summarized as one entry with the most common DNA and genes. TCRdb assigned the V and J calls; the authors' analysis was not used. The sample has around 100,000 distinct CDR3 sequences on record, more than 10% of them singletons. Of the sample, 3.1% is held by the ten largest clones.

Trimming accounts for 2 bases at V and 5 bases at J, while the number of junction bases matched to no gene is 6. From the cysteine up to the phenylalanine, the CDR3 has a length of 14 residues. Just the 42-base CDR3 DNA is kept, in frame starting at base 1. Via the germline V gene, CDR1 is SGDLS and CDR2 YYNGEE. Material for sequencing was PBMCs. The chain couples TRBV9 to TRBJ2-7, with 8 junctional bases fitting TRBD1. This receptor was taken from a female donor with HTLV-1-associated myelopathy (HAM/TSP). CDR3 reads: CASSVGQGLHEQYF. The bases read TGTGCCAGCAGCGTCGGACAGGGTCTTCACGAGCAGTACTTC.